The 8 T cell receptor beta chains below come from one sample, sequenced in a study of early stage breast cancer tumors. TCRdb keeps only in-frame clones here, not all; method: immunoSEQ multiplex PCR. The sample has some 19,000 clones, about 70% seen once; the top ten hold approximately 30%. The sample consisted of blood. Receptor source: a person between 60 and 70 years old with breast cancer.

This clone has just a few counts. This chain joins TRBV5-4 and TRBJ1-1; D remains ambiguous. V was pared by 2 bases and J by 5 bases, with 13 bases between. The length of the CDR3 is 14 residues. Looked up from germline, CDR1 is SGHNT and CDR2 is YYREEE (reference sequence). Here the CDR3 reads CASSFMGGRTEAFF. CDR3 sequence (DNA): TGTGCCAGCAGCTTTATGGGCGGGAGAACTGAAGCTTTCTTT.

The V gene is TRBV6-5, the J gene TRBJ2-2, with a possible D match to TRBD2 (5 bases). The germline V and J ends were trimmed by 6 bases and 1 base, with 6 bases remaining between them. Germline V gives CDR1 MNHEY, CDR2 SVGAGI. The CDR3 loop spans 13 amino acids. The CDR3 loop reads CASSAGNTGELFF. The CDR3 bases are TGTGCCAGCAGCGCGGGGAACACCGGGGAGCTGTTTTTT.

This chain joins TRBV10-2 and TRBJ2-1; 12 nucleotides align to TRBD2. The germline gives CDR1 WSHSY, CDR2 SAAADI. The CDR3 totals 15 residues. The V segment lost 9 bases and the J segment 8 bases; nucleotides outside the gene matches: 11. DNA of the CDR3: TGCGCCAGTCGAATACTAGCGGGAGGAAGGGATGAGCAGTTCTTC. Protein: CASRILAGGRDEQFF.

The CDR3, as DNA: TGTGCCAGCAGCTTAGATCGACTTGGATCACGGCAGTTCTTC. Amino acid sequence: CASSLDRLGSRQFF. The chain couples TRBV11-2 to TRBJ2-1; D unresolved. V lost 0 bases, J lost 12 bases, and 15 bases lay in between. The CDR3 runs to 14 residues. Germline V gene sequence: CDR1 SGHAT, CDR2 FQNNGV.

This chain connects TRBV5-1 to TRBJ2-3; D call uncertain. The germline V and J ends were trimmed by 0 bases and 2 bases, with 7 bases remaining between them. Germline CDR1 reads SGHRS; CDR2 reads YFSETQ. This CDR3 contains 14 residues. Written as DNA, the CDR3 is TGCGCCAGCAGCTTGGTAGATACCACAGATACGCAGTATTTT. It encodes CASSLVDTTDTQYF.

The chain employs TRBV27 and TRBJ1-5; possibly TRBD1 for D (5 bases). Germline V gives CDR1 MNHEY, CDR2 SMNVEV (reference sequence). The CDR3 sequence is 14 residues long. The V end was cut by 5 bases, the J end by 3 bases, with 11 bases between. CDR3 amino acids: CASSTREYNQPQHF. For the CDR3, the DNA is TGTGCCAGCAGTACCAGGGAGTACAATCAGCCCCAGCATTTT.

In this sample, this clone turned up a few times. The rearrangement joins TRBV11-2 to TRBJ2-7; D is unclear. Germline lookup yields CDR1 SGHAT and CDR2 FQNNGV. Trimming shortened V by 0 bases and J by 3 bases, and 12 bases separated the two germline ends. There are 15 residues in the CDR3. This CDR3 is CASSLDRTRHYEQYF. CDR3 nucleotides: TGTGCCAGCAGCTTAGACAGGACGAGACACTACGAGCAGTACTTC.

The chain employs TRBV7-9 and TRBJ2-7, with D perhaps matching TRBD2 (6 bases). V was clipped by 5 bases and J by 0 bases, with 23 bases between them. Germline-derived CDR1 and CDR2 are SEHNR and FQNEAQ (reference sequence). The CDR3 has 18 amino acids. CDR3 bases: TGTGCCAGCAGCCCACCGTTGGTGGGGGGTCCCGTCTCCTACGAGCAGTACTTC. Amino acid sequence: CASSPPLVGGPVSYEQYF.